Described below is a single T cell receptor (beta chain) sequence and its context. Its antigen is currently not known. No base quality information exists; no much larger clone differs at one position. Counted from cysteine to phenylalanine, this CDR3 has 17 amino acids. CDR3 DNA only is kept here, 51 bases in frame from base 1. Looking up the germline V gene (reference sequence) yields CDR1 LNHDA and CDR2 SQIVND. Trimmed from V: 2 bases; trimmed from J: 4 bases; junction bases lacking a gene match: 7. Each collaborating institution followed its own protocols to collect whole blood in K2EDTA tubes. For TCRbeta analysis, collaborator samples were shipped as frozen whole blood, as isolated PBMCs, or as DNA extracted from either sample type. The sample belongs to a study of blood T cell repertoires in COVID-19 (dated by TCRdb to 2019 to 2021). Some background on the complete study: Samples from collaborators originated in the United States, Italy and Spain and spanned both the acute and convalescent phases of COVID-19. Deeply sampled blood TCRbeta repertoires from subjects exposed to, actively infected with, or recovered from COVID-19 were included in the dataset. Where available, HLA class I and class II types were taken from metadata supplied by the sample provider and were not determined by assay-based typing. The prospective study material was composed of cDNA or gDNA derived from T cells, B-cell-depleted T cells, or PBMCs. Samples came from the ongoing ImmuneRACE study (first 160 participants) plus 1,254 subjects from 6 global collaborators. A freely available public database, intended as a resource for researchers studying the immune response to SARS-CoV-2, is where the repertoires were released. The sample metadata nearly always contained a de-identified subject ID, COVID-19 status, age in years and sex.

Study-wide conclusions, independent of this receptor: The amount of clinical and demographic metadata varied by source and participant and was provided uncurated.

TCRbeta CDR3 regions were amplified from genomic DNA by means of the immunoSEQ Assay, a bias-controlled multiplex PCR. Regarding the original processing steps: The number of nucleated cells in each sample was estimated by amplification of reference gene primers within the assay. To quantify the absolute abundance of each unique TCRbeta CDR3 rearrangement, sequence reads were collapsed and filtered. For each sample, productive Simpson clonality was calculated by taking the square root of Simpson's diversity index across productive rearrangements. The source is immuneACCESS, and TCRdb retained only in-frame sequences with V and J called. Part of the clones is not carried over; for the studies checked, unresolved V genes explain less than half of this, and the remainder is unexplained. The V and J calls and the clone size are those of that table, but D and trimming were determined from the DNA. The sample table shows 100,000 to 140,000 clones, and 84% are seen once. Roughly 4.3% of the sample is held by the ten biggest clonotypes.

Sequencing used peripheral blood. Here the chain combines TRBV19 and TRBJ2-2; 10 bases in between match TRBD1. The sequence derives from a human donor in a cohort sampled during active COVID-19. In nucleotide form, the sequence is TGTGCCAGTAGTATAATTCGGGACAGGGGTAGCACCGGGGAGCTGTTTTTT. It specifies CASSIIRDRGSTGELFF.